This TCR beta chain was profiled in a study of T cell responses to AZD1222 COVID-19 vaccine. Overall study findings and caveats: Seropositive status at baseline applied to only 6 or 7 AZD1222 recipients.

Germline V gives CDR1 MNHEY, CDR2 SMNVEV (reference sequence). The CDR3 sequence is 16 residues long. V was pared by 2 bases and J by 2 bases, with 10 bases between. Measured with immunoSEQ multiplex PCR; TCRdb has only the in-frame clones, and not every one. The sample has 150,000 to 160,000 clones, 88% seen once; the top ten hold 5.5% to 7%. With regard to this clone: Its target is unknown.

Sequencing was performed on peripheral blood, taken after recovery from COVID-19. The receptor comes from an adult who had recovered from COVID-19. The chain employs TRBV27 and TRBJ1-6; D is unresolved. The CDR3 loop is CASSLGRAAYNSPLHF. Written as DNA, the CDR3 is TGTGCCAGCAGTTTAGGGCGGGCAGCCTATAATTCACCCCTCCACTTT.